A selection of T cell receptor beta chains follows, all from one sample in a study of blood T cells in healthy people across ages. TCRdb reanalysed the 5' RACE reads using MiXCR and keeps one entry per CDR3 protein. Of about 1,400,000 distinct CDR3 sequences in the sample, approximately 59% were seen once. The sequencing input was blood. These receptors originate from a man aged 18 to 29 in good health. Both conserved end residues are part of each CDR3. D genes are given only for firm matches. Size values are once, few and many counts, or a class for expanded clones, and some rows have none.

CDR3 DNA,CDR3 protein,V gene,D gene,clone size,J gene
TGTGCCAGCAGTTTTCTGGGGGCGAACTATGGCTACACCTTC,CASSFLGANYGYTF,TRBV12-3/TRBV12-4,NA,once,TRBJ1-2
TGCGCCAGCAGCCAAGATAACCGGGGGGGCCAGTATGAGCAGTTCTTC,CASSQDNRGGQYEQFF,TRBV4-3,TRBD2,NA,TRBJ2-1
TGCAGTGCTAAAGGGACGGGGAATGAAAAACTGTTTTTT,CSAKGTGNEKLFF,TRBV20-1,NA,NA,TRBJ1-4
TGTGCCAGCAGTGGAGGTCGGGCGTCAGATACGCAGTATTTT,CASSGGRASDTQYF,TRBV2,NA,NA,TRBJ2-3
TGTGCCAGCAGTTTTGGAGCGGGAGGTTACAATGAGCAGTTCTTC,CASSFGAGGYNEQFF,TRBV27,TRBD2,NA,TRBJ2-1
TGTGCCAGCAGCTTAAGGGATAAGCAGTACTTC,CASSLRDKQYF,TRBV7-2,NA,NA,TRBJ2-7
TGCGCCAGCAGTGAGTCGGGACGGGACTACAATGAGCAGTTCTTC,CASSESGRDYNEQFF,TRBV10-1,NA,once,TRBJ2-1
TGTGCCAGCAGCCCAGGAAGGACCTTCTACGAGCAGTACTTC,CASSPGRTFYEQYF,TRBV7-8,NA,few,TRBJ2-7
TGTGCCAGCAGCTTAGGGGCTCGTCGGGAGCAGTTCTTC,CASSLGARREQFF,TRBV11-3,NA,once,TRBJ2-1
TGCAGTGCTAGAGATCTTCGGACTAGCGGGGGGGAAACTAGCACAGATACGCAGTATTTT,CSARDLRTSGGETSTDTQYF,TRBV20-1,TRBD2,NA,TRBJ2-3
TGTGCCAGCAGCCAAGTCATAGATCCGCGTCCCGACAATGAGCAGTTCTTC,CASSQVIDPRPDNEQFF,TRBV4-2,NA,NA,TRBJ2-1
TGTGCCAGCAGTTACGGGACAGGCATCTACAATGAGCAGTTCTTC,CASSYGTGIYNEQFF,TRBV6-2/TRBV6-3,TRBD1,few,TRBJ2-1
TGTGCCAGCAGCGTAGCGGGGGGCCACAATGAGCAGTACTTC,CASSVAGGHNEQYF,TRBV9,NA,NA,TRBJ2-7
TGTGCCAGCTCACCAAGCGGGACATACACTGAAGCTTTCTTT,CASSPSGTYTEAFF,TRBV18,NA,NA,TRBJ1-1
TGTGCCAGCAGGACCCGGCTATCCACAGAGACCCAGTACTTC,CASRTRLSTETQYF,TRBV6-5,NA,few,TRBJ2-5
TGCAGCGGGGCCCCAGGGGCCTCTGAGCAGTTCTTC,CSGAPGASEQFF,TRBV29-1,NA,NA,TRBJ2-1
TGTGCCAGCAGCTCGGCGGCGGGCCCGCAGGTCTACGAGCAGTACTTC,CASSSAAGPQVYEQYF,TRBV7-9,NA,few,TRBJ2-7
TGTGCCAGCACCGGGGGGGCTTACAATGAGCAGTTCTTC,CASTGGAYNEQFF,TRBV6-2/TRBV6-3,TRBD2,once,TRBJ2-1
TGCAGTGCTAGCAAACAGGGCATGAACACTGAAGCTTTCTTT,CSASKQGMNTEAFF,TRBV20-1,NA,NA,TRBJ1-1
TGCAGTGCTATTAAAATCCTCGGGACAGAGATTAACTATGGCTACACCTTC,CSAIKILGTEINYGYTF,TRBV20-1,TRBD1,NA,TRBJ1-2
TGCAGTGCTAGAATCACATCGGGACTAGCTTACAATGAGCAGTTCTTC,CSARITSGLAYNEQFF,TRBV20-1,TRBD2,few,TRBJ2-1
TGCAGCGTTGAAAGACGACAGGTAGATGCTTTCTTT,CSVERRQVDAFF,TRBV29-1,NA,NA,TRBJ1-1
TGTGCCAGCAGTTACTCGTCCTGGGGCAATGAGCAGTACTTC,CASSYSSWGNEQYF,TRBV6-2/TRBV6-3,NA,NA,TRBJ2-5
TGTGCCAGCAGTGGGACTAGCGACCTTTCCTACAATGAGCAGTTCTTC,CASSGTSDLSYNEQFF,TRBV6-2/TRBV6-3,TRBD2,NA,TRBJ2-1
TGTGCCAGCAGTGCCGCGAACACCGGGGAGCTGTTTTTT,CASSAANTGELFF,TRBV2,NA,NA,TRBJ2-2
TGTGCCAGCGGGGAAACAGGGATCGGGTCCTACGAGCAGTACTTC,CASGETGIGSYEQYF,TRBV12-3/TRBV12-4,NA,few,TRBJ2-7
TGTGCCAGCAGTTACCGGCGGGACAGCGCAACTAATGAAAAACTGTTTTTT,CASSYRRDSATNEKLFF,TRBV6-2/TRBV6-3,TRBD1,NA,TRBJ1-4
TGCAGCGCCGCTGCCAACAGACGGGACGTGGCTTTCTTT,CSAAANRRDVAFF,TRBV29-1,NA,few,TRBJ1-1
TGCGCCAGCAGCCAGGAAGGGACAGCAAGCATGAACACTGAAGCTTTCTTT,CASSQEGTASMNTEAFF,TRBV4-1,TRBD1,NA,TRBJ1-1
TGCGCCAGCAGCCAACTCGGGACAGGTGGGACCGGGGAGCTGTTTTTT,CASSQLGTGGTGELFF,TRBV4-1,TRBD1,NA,TRBJ2-2
TGCGCCAGCAGCCAAGGGGACCTTTCTTTTGAAGAGACCCAGTACTTC,CASSQGDLSFEETQYF,TRBV4-3,NA,NA,TRBJ2-5
TGTGCCAGCAGCCCCAAAAGGTGGGGTTTCGGCACCGGGGAGCTGTTTTTT,CASSPKRWGFGTGELFF,TRBV27,NA,NA,TRBJ2-2
TGTGCCAGCAGGATGGGACCCGGGACAGGGTTGGATACGCAGTATTTT,CASRMGPGTGLDTQYF,TRBV6-1,TRBD1,NA,TRBJ2-3
TGTGCCAGCTTCAAAGTTAGGGCTTATGGCTACACCTTC,CASFKVRAYGYTF,TRBV11-2,NA,NA,TRBJ1-2
TGTGCCAGCAGCCCCGGGCCTGGGCAGGCCGGGGAGCTGTTTTTT,CASSPGPGQAGELFF,TRBV7-2,NA,NA,TRBJ2-2
TGTGCCAGCAGCATCTCATCGGGTGCAGATACGCAGTATTTT,CASSISSGADTQYF,TRBV6-5,NA,NA,TRBJ2-3
TGCAGCGTTGATAGTGACTCAATCTACTATGGCTACACCTTC,CSVDSDSIYYGYTF,TRBV29-1,NA,few,TRBJ1-2
TGCGCCAGCAGCCAACTCTTTGCTTTCGAGCAGTACTTC,CASSQLFAFEQYF,TRBV4-1,NA,few,TRBJ2-7
TGTGCCAGCAGCCATATAGCGGGAGGGGCCTACAATGAGCAGTTCTTC,CASSHIAGGAYNEQFF,TRBV6-5,TRBD2,NA,TRBJ2-1
TGTGCCACCAGTGATGTAAGGACAGCGACCATGAACACTGAAGCTTTCTTT,CATSDVRTATMNTEAFF,TRBV24-1,NA,NA,TRBJ1-1
TGTGCCAGCAGCCAAAACAGGGTTGAGAACTATGGCTACACCTTC,CASSQNRVENYGYTF,TRBV3-1,NA,NA,TRBJ1-2
TGTGCCAGCAGTTACTCGGTACAATATGACGAGCAGTACTTC,CASSYSVQYDEQYF,TRBV6-5,NA,once,TRBJ2-7